This TCR beta chain was obtained from a study of cytomegalovirus exposure and HLA in healthy donors. Study outcomes and limitations: Most sequenced TCRs were rare (though some public TCRs occurred in many donors). Both high specificity and high sensitivity reportedly marked the classifier's diagnosis of cytomegalovirus status.

The donors were members of the validation cohort, which comprised 90 to 150 subjects and was separate from the first cohort of fewer than 700 subjects. Germline loops: CDR1 SGHDN, CDR2 FVKESK. V was pared by 7 bases and J by 8 bases, with 17 bases between. The CDR3 extends over 13 amino acids. As for this clone: Its specificity is not known.

Produced via immunoSEQ multiplex PCR; TCRdb's table is partial and in-frame only. The table lists some 250,000 clones, around 90% of them singletons. The chain links TRBV14 to TRBJ1-1; D unclear. The TCR comes from a woman younger than 30 in good health and CMV-seronegative. Sequences were obtained from PBMCs. This CDR3 reads CASTQVGEREAFF. In DNA, the CDR3 is TGTGCCAGCACCCAGGTGGGAGAACGCGAAGCTTTCTTT.